These T cell receptor beta chains were read from a single sample in a study of CD8+ T cells in alopecia areata. The repertoire was sequenced with immunoSEQ multiplex PCR; TCRdb's copy has only in-frame clones and lacks some. Of 90,000 to 150,000 clones listed, around two fifths were seen once; the top ten hold 3.1%. The sequenced material came from CD4+ T cells sorted from blood. The receptors derive from a human donor with alopecia areata. Both conserved end residues are trimmed from each CDR3. Each record gives: CDR3 length, V gene, J gene, CDR3 protein.

12	TRBV29-1	TRBJ1-4	SVVQTGTNEKLF
12	TRBV25-1	TRBJ2-7	ATTAGTGFYEQY
11	TRBV27	TRBJ2-4	ASGTGAKNIQY
11	TRBV30	TRBJ2-2	AWSVQGTGELF
11	TRBV2	TRBJ1-4	AIRGQTNEKLF
9	TRBV5-1	TRBJ2-5	ASREGETQY
9	TRBV29-1	TRBJ1-2	SVTASYGYT
11	TRBV2	TRBJ2-2	ASSEARGGELF
9	TRBV30	TRBJ1-5	AWRREGPQH
13	TRBV28	TRBJ2-1	ASSLAGVYYNEQF
12	TRBV2	TRBJ2-3	ASRLTSGRSTQY
11	TRBV5-4	TRBJ2-5	ASSDRVMETQY
13	TRBV28	TRBJ2-1	ASTVRLAGVYEQF
9	TRBV2	TRBJ2-7	ASSVDYEQY
9	TRBV20-1	TRBJ2-7	SARLPSEQY
12	TRBV15	TRBJ2-1	ATSSPSSTAEQF
8	TRBV30	TRBJ1-1	AWRRQEAF
12	TRBV9	TRBJ1-1	ASTRTGEGTEAF
12	TRBV9	TRBJ2-5	ASSVDGTGETQY
8	TRBV20-1	TRBJ2-3	SAADYTQY
10	TRBV7-9	TRBJ2-5	ASSLESGPRY
17	TRBV7-9	TRBJ2-1	ASSSTGTSGGRGLLEQF
9	TRBV20-1	TRBJ1-1	SAEAPDEAF
11	TRBV27	TRBJ1-2	ASSSQGSTGYT
13	TRBV6-5	TRBJ2-1	ASKISGTPYNEQF
9	TRBV28	TRBJ2-7	ASSLGLEQY
13	TRBV5-1	TRBJ1-2	ASSRQGPRDYGYT
11	TRBV29-1	TRBJ2-7	SARRESQGEQY
12	TRBV6-5	TRBJ2-7	ASSAPGVAYEQY
13	TRBV29-1	TRBJ1-1	SSRDQGVMNTEAF
11	TRBV29-1	TRBJ1-4	SVTRQENEKLF
11	TRBV2	TRBJ2-1	ASSEDRTNEQF
12	TRBV2	TRBJ2-7	ASSTGTSGYEQY
11	TRBV27	TRBJ2-6	AIGSSGANVLT
14	TRBV7-8	TRBJ1-2	ASSLRQTRRTVGYT
9	TRBV28	TRBJ2-1	ASSLLNEQF
12	TRBV6-5	TRBJ2-7	ASSYSTPHYEQY
11	TRBV29-1	TRBJ2-7	SVKGIIIHEQY
12	TRBV6-1	TRBJ1-6	ASDRAGANSPLH
15	TRBV29-1	TRBJ2-3	SVDLFGGGRATDTQY
14	TRBV5-1	TRBJ2-6	ASSLTGGGGANVLT
14	TRBV7-9	TRBJ2-7	ASSPEVGEIGYEQY
11	TRBV29-1	TRBJ2-7	SVAGTSRYEQY
12	TRBV6-5	TRBJ2-1	ASRPGQGNNEQF
11	TRBV29-1	TRBJ2-3	SARMDSEDTQY
11	TRBV11-2	TRBJ2-5	ASSLELGGTQY
12	TRBV6-5	TRBJ2-1	ASIKLAGGGEQF
14	TRBV29-1	TRBJ2-3	SVAPASSSSTDTQY
11	TRBV27	TRBJ1-2	ATSGRLNYGYT
11	TRBV7-9	TRBJ2-5	ASSLGVQETQY
11	TRBV7-2	TRBJ1-5	ASSLRGNQPQH
9	TRBV28	TRBJ2-7	ASSLSREQY
13	TRBV6-5	TRBJ1-6	ASSYRTGGRSPLH
12	TRBV7-2	TRBJ2-7	ASSLGTRSYEQY
12	TRBV29-1	TRBJ2-2	SAVGQANTGELF
12	TRBV5-1	TRBJ2-7	ASSFSGGADEQY
13	TRBV4-1	TRBJ2-7	ASSRGASGTYEQY
12	TRBV7-2	TRBJ2-1	ASHGPGTYNEQF
9	TRBV2	TRBJ2-5	ASKKEETQY